These T cell receptor beta chains were read from a single sample in a study of T cell repertoires in cytomegalovirus infection. TCRdb processed the reads anew with MiXCR; each CDR3 protein has one entry. The sample carries approximately 200,000 distinct CDR3 sequences, 28% recorded once. The specimen was PBMCs. Receptors were obtained from a human donor in good health (CMV status not recorded). Some clones in this sample may be carry-over from other donors' samples. Each CDR3 is given with its conserved first and last residue. D genes are given only for firm matches. Expanded clones get a size class; other rows say once, few or many, or leave the size out.

>-|TRBV20-1|TRBJ2-5|-|13
CSAYRDSSETQYF
TGCAGTGCTTACCGGGACTCCTCGGAGACCCAGTACTTC
>-|TRBV6-5|TRBJ2-3|-|12
CASSSTTDTQYF
TGTGCCAGCAGTTCCACCACAGATACGCAGTATTTT
>-|TRBV14|TRBJ2-5|-|14
CASSQELGPLAQYF
TGTGCCAGCAGCCAAGAACTGGGGCCGTTGGCCCAGTACTTC
>-|TRBV7-2|TRBJ2-2|many|13
CASSRDGGGELFF
TGTGCCAGCAGCAGAGATGGGGGCGGGGAGCTGTTTTTT
>-|TRBV6-5|TRBJ1-6|-|14
CASHRSSYNSPLHF
TGTGCCAGTCACAGAAGCTCCTATAATTCACCCCTCCACTTT
>-|TRBV7-8|TRBJ2-1|few|17
CASSPPMRSRSYNEQFF
TGTGCCAGCAGCCCACCTATGAGGTCCCGCTCCTACAATGAGCAGTTCTTC
>-|TRBV29-1|TRBJ2-1|-|11
CSVIQGTKQFF
TGCAGCGTGATACAGGGGACTAAGCAGTTCTTC
>TRBD1|TRBV7-8|TRBJ2-7|-|20
CASSLVPWTGGAKSSYEQYF
TGTGCCAGCAGCTTAGTCCCATGGACAGGGGGGGCCAAAAGCTCCTACGAGCAGTACTTC
>-|TRBV7-8|TRBJ1-5|many|15
CASSLGGSSNQPQHF
TGTGCCAGCAGCTTGGGGGGGAGTAGCAATCAGCCCCAGCATTTT
>-|TRBV6-1|TRBJ1-1|-|13
CASIPGRGTEAFF
TGTGCCAGCATTCCGGGGCGAGGAACTGAAGCTTTCTTT
>-|TRBV7-2|TRBJ2-1|few|13
CASSHPGDNEQFF
TGTGCCAGCAGCCATCCGGGGGACAATGAGCAGTTCTTC
>TRBD1|TRBV7-2|TRBJ1-1|-|17
CASSLVSGQIVLGEAFF
TGTGCCAGCAGCTTAGTGTCGGGACAGATAGTATTAGGTGAAGCTTTCTTT
>-|TRBV10-3|TRBJ1-1|few|13
CAIGTGVDTEAFF
TGTGCCATCGGGACCGGGGTGGACACTGAAGCTTTCTTT
>-|TRBV30|TRBJ2-1|many|14
CAWSELVDLNEQFF
TGTGCCTGGAGCGAACTCGTGGACCTCAATGAGCAGTTCTTC
>-|TRBV12-5|TRBJ1-2|few|14
CASGLVIDNYGYTF
TGTGCTAGTGGTTTGGTTATAGATAACTATGGCTACACCTTC
>TRBD1|TRBV29-1|TRBJ2-2|-|17
CSVPVPGQGVGTGELFF
TGCAGCGTCCCTGTCCCCGGACAGGGGGTTGGCACCGGGGAGCTGTTTTTT
>-|TRBV7-2|TRBJ1-2|few|15
CASSTQGIPGYGYTF
TGTGCCAGCAGCACGCAAGGGATTCCGGGCTATGGCTACACCTTC
>-|TRBV6-1|TRBJ1-1|-|15
CASSSHSGGDTEAFF
TGTGCCAGCAGTTCTCATTCCGGAGGGGACACTGAAGCTTTCTTT
>-|TRBV7-2|TRBJ1-6|many|15
CASSLNGRNNSPLHF
TGTGCCAGCAGCTTAAATGGTCGTAATAATTCACCCCTCCACTTT
>-|TRBV4-1|TRBJ2-7|few|17
CASSQPISARGSHEQYF
TGCGCCAGCAGCCAACCGATCTCGGCCAGGGGAAGCCACGAGCAGTACTTC
>-|TRBV7-2|TRBJ1-1|-|13
CASSLARGGEAFF
TGTGCCAGCAGCTTAGCCAGGGGAGGTGAAGCTTTCTTT
>-|TRBV11-2|TRBJ2-3|few|15
CASSPGLRSTDTQYF
TGTGCCAGCAGCCCGGGACTTCGCAGCACAGATACGCAGTATTTT
>-|TRBV29-1|TRBJ2-3|-|12
CSVTQGTDTQYF
TGCAGCGTTACACAGGGCACAGATACGCAGTATTTT
>-|TRBV30|TRBJ1-1|-|14
CAWSGSGWGTEAFF
TGTGCCTGGAGTGGATCAGGATGGGGGACTGAAGCTTTCTTT
>-|TRBV4-1|TRBJ2-4|few|17
CASSQGPGEKAKNIQYF
TGCGCCAGCAGCCAAGGCCCGGGAGAGAAGGCCAAAAACATTCAGTACTTC
>TRBD2|TRBV6-2/TRBV6-3|TRBJ2-1|-|15
CASSYLAGAYNEQFF
TGTGCCAGCAGTTACCTAGCGGGGGCCTACAATGAGCAGTTCTTC
>TRBD2|TRBV7-2|TRBJ2-7|-|18
CASSLARLAGGYQYEQYF
TGTGCCAGCAGCTTAGCGCGACTAGCGGGGGGGTACCAATACGAGCAGTACTTC
>-|TRBV6-6|TRBJ1-1|-|12
CASSNPDTEAFF
TGTGCCAGCAGTAATCCGGACACTGAAGCTTTCTTT
>-|TRBV12-3/TRBV12-4|TRBJ1-2|-|17
CASKTAPTQKGSYGYTF
TGTGCCAGCAAAACAGCCCCGACCCAGAAAGGTAGCTATGGCTACACCTTC
>-|TRBV29-1|TRBJ2-1|-|16
CSVEDLRGISYNEHFF
TGCAGCGTTGAAGATCTTAGGGGGATCTCCTACAATGAGCACTTCTTC
>-|TRBV5-1|TRBJ1-5|few|15
CASSLGGLGNQPQHF
TGCGCCAGCAGCTTGGGGGGGCTCGGCAATCAGCCCCAGCATTTT
>-|TRBV29-1|TRBJ1-1|many|12
CSVDVMNTEAFF
TGCAGCGTTGACGTCATGAACACTGAAGCTTTCTTT
>TRBD1|TRBV15|TRBJ2-1|few|20
CATSRGATSPARGPYNEQFF
TGTGCCACCAGCAGAGGAGCAACATCCCCCGCGAGGGGGCCCTACAATGAGCAGTTCTTC
>TRBD2|TRBV20-1|TRBJ2-1|-|15
CSAAASGGPSNEQFF
TGCAGTGCCGCTGCTAGCGGGGGCCCAAGTAATGAGCAGTTCTTC
>-|TRBV19|TRBJ1-2|-|15
CASSIWSRGTMSYTF
TGTGCCAGTAGTATATGGTCCCGAGGTACTATGAGCTACACCTTC
>TRBD2|TRBV29-1|TRBJ2-1|few|17
CSVEGTSGVSSYNEQFF
TGCAGCGTTGAGGGGACTAGCGGGGTTTCCTCCTACAATGAGCAGTTCTTC
>-|TRBV27|TRBJ2-5|few|15
CASSLQGPAGETQYF
TGTGCCAGCAGTCTACAGGGGCCAGCGGGGGAGACCCAGTACTTC
>-|TRBV10-3|TRBJ1-1|-|14
CAISDGVVNTEAFF
TGTGCCATCAGTGATGGGGTGGTGAACACTGAAGCTTTCTTT
>-|TRBV20-1|TRBJ2-7|few|16
CSARRALQGSSYEQYF
TGCAGTGCTAGACGGGCCTTACAGGGAAGCTCCTACGAGCAGTACTTC
>-|TRBV12-3/TRBV12-4|TRBJ1-4|-|14
CASSPLSTNEKLFF
TGTGCCAGCAGTCCCCTTTCAACTAATGAAAAACTGTTTTTT
>TRBD1|TRBV29-1|TRBJ1-1|few|13
CSALGQGAVEAFF
TGCAGCGCCCTGGGACAGGGGGCGGTTGAAGCTTTCTTT
>TRBD2|TRBV20-1|TRBJ2-3|few|16
CSARSGLAGEEDTQYF
TGCAGTGCTAGATCGGGACTAGCGGGGGAGGAAGATACGCAGTATTTT
>-|TRBV19|TRBJ1-1|-|15
CASSIGSGWGAEAFF
TGTGCCAGTAGTATTGGTTCAGGTTGGGGAGCTGAAGCTTTCTTT
>TRBD1|TRBV20-1|TRBJ2-3|-|14
CSAPRTGLTDTQYF
TGCAGTGCTCCGAGGACAGGGCTAACAGATACGCAGTATTTT
>TRBD1|TRBV6-2/TRBV6-3|TRBJ1-5|-|17
CASSRQGGLYSNQPQHF
TGTGCCAGCAGTAGACAGGGGGGACTTTATAGCAATCAGCCCCAGCATTTT
>TRBD1|TRBV20-1|TRBJ2-5|-|12
CSAPTGAETQYF
TGCAGTGCGCCGACAGGGGCAGAGACCCAGTACTTC
>-|TRBV29-1|TRBJ2-4|-|12
CSGRERGNIQYF
TGCAGCGGCAGGGAGCGTGGGAACATTCAGTACTTC
>TRBD1|TRBV29-1|TRBJ1-3|many|16
CSAAGQYSFSGNTIYF
TGCAGCGCTGCGGGACAGTATTCCTTCTCTGGAAACACCATATATTTT
>TRBD1|TRBV19|TRBJ2-2|-|16
CASTYPQGANTGELFF
TGTGCCAGTACTTACCCCCAGGGGGCCAACACCGGGGAGCTGTTTTTT
>-|TRBV15|TRBJ1-1|few|15
CATSRDPGENTEAFF
TGTGCCACCAGCAGAGATCCAGGGGAGAACACTGAAGCTTTCTTT